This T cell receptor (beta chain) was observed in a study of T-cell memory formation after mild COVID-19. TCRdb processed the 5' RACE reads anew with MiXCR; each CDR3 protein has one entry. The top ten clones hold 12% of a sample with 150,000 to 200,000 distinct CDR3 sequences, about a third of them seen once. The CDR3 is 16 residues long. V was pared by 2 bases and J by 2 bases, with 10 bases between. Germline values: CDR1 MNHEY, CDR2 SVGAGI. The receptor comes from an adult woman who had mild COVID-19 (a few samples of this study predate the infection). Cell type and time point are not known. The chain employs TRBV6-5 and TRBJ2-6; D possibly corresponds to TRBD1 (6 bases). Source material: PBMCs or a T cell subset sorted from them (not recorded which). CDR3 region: CASSYPQGPGANVLTF. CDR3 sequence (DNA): TGTGCCAGCAGTTACCCACAGGGACCTGGGGCCAACGTCCTGACTTTC.